This T cell receptor (beta chain) is drawn from a study of cytotoxic CD8 clonotypes in ibrutinib-treated CLL. Clones were sequenced by immunoSEQ multiplex PCR, and TCRdb holds only the in-frame ones, with some missing. Among about 92,000 clones listed, approximately 80% were seen once. Trimming removed 5 bases at V and 2 bases at J, with 9 bases between. Germline CDR1 reads LNHDA; CDR2 reads SQIVND (reference sequence). This CDR3 is built from 14 residues. This clone has more than one count but fewer than ten. The TCR was taken from a human donor with chronic lymphocytic leukemia. The chain combines TRBV19 with TRBJ2-2; no clear D gene. The material was PBMCs, obtained after 24 months of ibrutinib treatment. The DNA of the CDR3 is TGTGCCAGTAGTCAGTCGAGAAACACCGGGGAGCTGTTTTTT. Translated: CASSQSRNTGELFF.